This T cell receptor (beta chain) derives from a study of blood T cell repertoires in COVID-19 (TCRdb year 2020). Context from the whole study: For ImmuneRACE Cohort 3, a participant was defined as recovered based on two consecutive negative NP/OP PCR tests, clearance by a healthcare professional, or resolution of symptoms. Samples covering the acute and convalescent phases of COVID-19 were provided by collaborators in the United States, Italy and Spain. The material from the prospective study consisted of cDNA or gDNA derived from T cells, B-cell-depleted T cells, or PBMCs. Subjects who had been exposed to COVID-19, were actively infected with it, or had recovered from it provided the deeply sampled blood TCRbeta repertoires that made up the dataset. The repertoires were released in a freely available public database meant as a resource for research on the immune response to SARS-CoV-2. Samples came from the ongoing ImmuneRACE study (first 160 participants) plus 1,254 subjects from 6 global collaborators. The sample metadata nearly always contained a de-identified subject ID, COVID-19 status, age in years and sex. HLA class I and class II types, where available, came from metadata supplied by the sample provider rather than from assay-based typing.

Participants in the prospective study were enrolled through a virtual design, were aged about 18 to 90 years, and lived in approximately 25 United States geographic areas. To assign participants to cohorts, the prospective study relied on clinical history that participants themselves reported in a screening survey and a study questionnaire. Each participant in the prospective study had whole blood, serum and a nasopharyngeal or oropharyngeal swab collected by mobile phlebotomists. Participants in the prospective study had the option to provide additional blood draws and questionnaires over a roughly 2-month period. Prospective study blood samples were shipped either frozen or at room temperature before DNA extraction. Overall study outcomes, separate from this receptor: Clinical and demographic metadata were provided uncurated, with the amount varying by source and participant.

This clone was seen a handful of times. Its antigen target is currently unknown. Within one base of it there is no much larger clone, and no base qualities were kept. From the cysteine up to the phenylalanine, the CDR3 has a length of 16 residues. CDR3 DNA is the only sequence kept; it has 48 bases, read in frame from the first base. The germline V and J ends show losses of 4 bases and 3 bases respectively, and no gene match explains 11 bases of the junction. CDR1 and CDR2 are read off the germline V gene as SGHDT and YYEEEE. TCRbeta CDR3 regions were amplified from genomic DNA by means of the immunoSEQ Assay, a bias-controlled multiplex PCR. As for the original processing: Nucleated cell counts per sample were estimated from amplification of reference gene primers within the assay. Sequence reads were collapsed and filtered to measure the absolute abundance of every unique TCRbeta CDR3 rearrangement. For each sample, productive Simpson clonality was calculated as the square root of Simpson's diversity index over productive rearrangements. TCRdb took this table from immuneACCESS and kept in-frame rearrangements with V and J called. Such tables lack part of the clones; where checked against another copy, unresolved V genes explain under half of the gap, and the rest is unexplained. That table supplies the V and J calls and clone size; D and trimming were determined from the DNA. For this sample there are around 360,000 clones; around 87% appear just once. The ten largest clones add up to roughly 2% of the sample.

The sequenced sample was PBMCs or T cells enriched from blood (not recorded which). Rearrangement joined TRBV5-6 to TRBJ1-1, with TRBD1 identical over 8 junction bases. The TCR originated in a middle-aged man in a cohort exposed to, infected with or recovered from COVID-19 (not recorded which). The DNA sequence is TGTGCCAGCAGCCCTCTTAGGACAGGGTTAGACACTGAAGCTTTCTTT. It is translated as CASSPLRTGLDTEAFF.